Presented here are 28 T cell receptor beta chains from one specimen sequenced in a study of monozygotic twins with inflammatory bowel disease. TCRdb derives one entry per CDR3 protein from the 5' RACE reads, leaving out DNA. This sample's table has some 300,000 distinct CDR3 sequences. Sequencing was carried out using blood. The receptors stem from a human donor with ulcerative colitis or Crohn's disease, or a healthy co-twin of an affected twin (not recorded which).

The V call is TRBV20-1, the J call TRBJ1-3. The length of the CDR3 is 14 residues. Germline V lookup: CDR1 DFQATT, CDR2 SNEGSKA (reference sequence). The CDR3 is CSVADGGSGNTIYF.

CDR3 sequence: CASSLVDVETQYF. The V call is TRBV5-5, the J call TRBJ2-5. Looked up from germline, CDR1 is SGHKS and CDR2 is YYEKEE (reference sequence). The CDR3 spans 13 residues. Full variable domain (missing parts from reference TRBV5-5 and TRBJ2-5): DAGVTQSPTHLIKTRGQQVTLRCSPISGHKSVSWYQQVLGQGPQFIFQYYEKEERGRGNFPDRFSARQFPNYSSELNVNALLLGDSALYLCASSLVDVETQYFGPGTRLLVL.

The chain carries TRBV18 and TRBJ2-6; as DNA is missing, the TRBD1 call by TCRdb cannot be tested. Germline CDR1 reads KGHSH; CDR2 reads LQKENI. This CDR3 region has 17 residues. CDR3 protein: CASSPSTGRAGANVLTF.

The chain couples TRBV27 to TRBJ2-3; the D call of TRBD2 rests on TCRdb alone, since no DNA is present to check it. This CDR3 has 13 amino acids. Germline V lookup: CDR1 MNHEY, CDR2 SMNVEV (reference sequence). The CDR3 loop is CATRLAGTDTQYF.

The chain uses TRBV27 and TRBJ1-2. Germline V gene data show CDR1 as MNHEY and CDR2 as SMNVEV (reference sequence). CDR3 size: 14 residues. The CDR3 loop reads CASSLFAGSPGYTF.

This rearrangement joins TRBV28 to TRBJ1-1; TCRdb lists TRBD1, though no DNA is available to test this call. The CDR3 spans 13 residues. Per germline, CDR1 MDHEN and CDR2 SYDVKM. CDR3 sequence reads: CASSWDRRTEAFF.

The rearrangement joins TRBV7-2 to TRBJ2-5. The CDR3 extends over 13 amino acids. Germline V lookup: CDR1 SGHTA, CDR2 FQGNSA. The CDR3 reads CASSLGIQETQYF.

The CDR3 sequence: CASSQRQGGEKLFF. This sequence joins TRBV5-6 and TRBJ1-4; TCRdb's D call, TRBD1, is unchecked because there is no DNA. The length of the CDR3 is 14 residues. Germline CDR1 reads SGHDT; CDR2 reads YYEEEE.

The chain combines TRBV7-2 with TRBJ2-7; without DNA, the TCRdb call of TRBD2 cannot be checked. CDR3 size: 15 residues. Germline CDR1 is SGHTA and CDR2 is FQGNSA. CDR3: CASSLGLREAYEQYF.

The rearrangement joins TRBV6-5 to TRBJ2-7; TCRdb's D gene call, TRBD1, goes unchecked for lack of DNA. This CDR3 is 15 amino acids long. Germline-derived CDR1 and CDR2 are MNHEY and SVGAGI. CDR3 loop: CASSNTGTGGYEQYF.

The chain has TRBV7-9 and TRBJ1-4; lacking DNA, the TRBD1 call made by TCRdb goes unchecked. The CDR3 extends over 16 amino acids. Germline CDR1 is SEHNR and CDR2 is FQNEAQ (reference sequence). The CDR3 sequence is CASSLGDGPGHEKLFF. Using reference TRBV7-9 and TRBJ1-4 for the parts outside the CDR3, the full variable domain is DTGVSQNPRHKITKRGQNVTFRCDPISEHNRLYWYRQTLGQGPEFLTYFQNEAQLEKSRLLSDRFSAERPKGSFSTLEIQRTEQGDSAMYLCASSLGDGPGHEKLFFGSGTQLSVL.

The genes are TRBV12-3 or TRBV12-4 and TRBJ2-5; TCRdb lists TRBD2, though no DNA is available to test this call. This CDR3 is built from 17 residues. CDR3 protein: CASSLLGLAENQETQYF.

The rearrangement joins TRBV5-6 to TRBJ1-2; TCRdb proposes TRBD1, but this gene call is untestable without DNA. The CDR3 runs to 14 residues. Germline-derived CDR1 and CDR2 are SGHDT and YYEEEE. The CDR3 loop reads CASSLSGTSYGYTF.

J is TRBJ2-7 and V is TRBV10-3; with no DNA, the TCRdb D assignment of TRBD1 cannot be verified. Per germline, CDR1 ENHRY and CDR2 SYGVKD. The CDR3 totals 13 residues. This CDR3 is CATKDRVTYEQYF.

The chain recombines TRBV4-2 with TRBJ1-1. The CDR3 is 16 residues long. Per germline, CDR1 LGHNA and CDR2 YNFKEQ. The CDR3 here is CASSQDQAIGSTEAFF.

The V gene is TRBV9, the J gene TRBJ2-7; without DNA, the TCRdb call of TRBD1 cannot be checked. CDR1 SGDLS and CDR2 YYNGEE come from the germline V gene. The CDR3 is 14 amino acids. This CDR3 is CASSASGPGYEQYF.

The rearrangement joins TRBV6-2 or TRBV6-3 to TRBJ2-7. The CDR3 length is 13 residues. Germline V gene lookup returns CDR1 MNHEY and CDR2 SVGEGT. The CDR3 sequence is CASSYGVNYEQYF.

V and J are TRBV10-3 and TRBJ1-5; TCRdb selects TRBD1, and the lack of DNA leaves this call unchecked. Germline loops: CDR1 ENHRY, CDR2 SYGVKD. The CDR3 covers 17 residues. CDR3 sequence: CAISGASGTGGNQPQHF.

The rearrangement uses TRBV5-1 and TRBJ2-2. This CDR3 region has 14 residues. The germline V gene encodes CDR1 SGHRS and CDR2 YFSETQ. This chain's CDR3 is CASSFNTDTGELFF.

The chain recombines TRBV12-3 or TRBV12-4 with TRBJ1-2; the TCRdb call, TRBD1, lacks DNA for checking. There are 15 residues in the CDR3. The CDR3: CASGLQGFVSYGYTF.

V gene TRBV7-3 combines with J gene TRBJ2-6; checking the TCRdb D call of TRBD1 is not possible without DNA. Germline V gene data show CDR1 as SGHTA and CDR2 as FQGTGA. The CDR3 is 17 residues long. Here the CDR3 reads CASSPDRAYSGANVLTF.

The gene calls are TRBV27 and TRBJ2-3; TCRdb's assignment of TRBD1 cannot be checked, as there is no DNA. CDR1 and CDR2 from the germline V gene are MNHEY and SMNVEV (reference sequence). This CDR3 is 14 amino acids long. The CDR3 is CASKSSGGENTQYF.

J is TRBJ2-1 and V is TRBV5-1; TCRdb picks TRBD1, but there is no DNA to check that call. This CDR3 has 15 residues. Looked up from germline, CDR1 is SGHRS and CDR2 is YFSETQ. The CDR3 here is CASSLGLGRYNEQFF.

The V call is TRBV20-1, the J call TRBJ2-3; the TCRdb D gene call, TRBD1, has no DNA to confirm it. CDR1 and CDR2 from the germline V gene are DFQATT and SNEGSKA (reference sequence). This CDR3 region has 17 residues. The CDR3: CSARGGGTRGSTDTQYF.

This rearrangement joins TRBV24-1 to TRBJ2-7; the TCRdb D gene call, TRBD1, has no DNA to confirm it. The CDR3 spans 14 residues. Germline-derived CDR1 and CDR2 are KGHDR and SFDVKD. The CDR3 spells CATRPGQTIYEQYF.

This chain connects TRBV4-3 to TRBJ2-1; TCRdb designates TRBD2, a call that cannot be tested without DNA. There are 18 residues in the CDR3. CDR1 LGHNA and CDR2 YSLEER come from the germline V gene. CDR3: CASSREGSAFPFYNEQFF.

The V gene is TRBV12-3 or TRBV12-4, the J gene TRBJ2-7. The CDR3 consists of 12 residues. CDR3 in amino acids: CASSLLPSEQYF.

This sequence joins TRBV19 and TRBJ1-6; TCRdb reports TRBD1, a call that lacks DNA to check it against. Germline CDR1 reads LNHDA; CDR2 reads SQIVND (reference sequence). The CDR3 sequence is 15 residues long. The CDR3 loop reads CASSISGRNNSPLHF.